The clone carrying this TCR beta chain was observed a single time. Its antigen remains unidentified. The data originate from a study of CD8+CD57+ T cells in acquired aplastic anemia. Genomic DNA provided the template from which TCR beta VDJ and CDR3 profiles were obtained. TCRdb itself ran the reads through MiXCR, one entry per CDR3 protein. Altogether around 150,000 distinct CDR3 sequences are present, 70% to 75% being singletons, with the ten largest covering roughly half. This CDR3 is built from 13 residues. Germline values: CDR1 SGHTA, CDR2 FQGNSA. Only patients with CD8+CD57+ cell expansion on flow cytometry were chosen for sequencing. Notes on the study in general: Patients and controls shared twenty-nine CD8+ CDR3 sequences, highly expressed in patients.

V usage is TRBV7-2 and J usage is TRBJ2-1, with D unresolved. The J call could be wrong; TRBJ2-7 is a better fit for the DNA end. The TCR originated in a human donor with aplastic anemia. The sequencing input was sorted CD4+, CD8+, or CD8+CD57+ T cells (not recorded which) from PBMCs. In DNA, the CDR3 is TGTGCCAGCAGCTACTCCCAAGCCTACGAGCAGTACTTC. Protein product: CASSYSQAYEQYF.